Presented here are 26 T cell receptor beta chains from one specimen sequenced in a study of OX40 agonist ivuxolimab in advanced cancers. The method was immunoSEQ multiplex PCR; TCRdb's version includes in-frame clones alone and lacks a portion of them. The sample yields approximately 28,000 clones, approximately 84% seen once. Sequenced here: CD4+ or CD8+ T cells sorted from blood, sampled in a trial of the OX40 agonist ivuxolimab. The receptors come from an adult with an advanced solid tumor such as melanoma, head and neck, liver or kidney cancer.

V gene TRBV11-2 combines with J gene TRBJ2-1; D is undetermined. The CDR3 runs 12 residues. V was shortened by 1 base and J by 8 bases, with 6 bases between the two germline ends. Germline CDR1 and CDR2: SGHAT and FQNNGV. The CDR3 spells CASSLVSDEQFF. The CDR3 region has the DNA TGTGCCAGCAGCTTAGTTTCGGATGAGCAGTTCTTC. The full variable domain, completed using reference TRBV11-2 and TRBJ2-1, is EAGVAQSPRYKIIEKRQSVAFWCNPISGHATLYWYQQILGQGPKLLIQFQNNGVVDDSQLPKDRFSAERLKGVDSTLKIQPAKLEDSAVYLCASSLVSDEQFFGPGTRLTVL.

This clone has just a few counts. The V gene is TRBV6-6, the J gene TRBJ2-1, with D tentatively TRBD2 (5 bases). Per germline, CDR1 MNHNY and CDR2 SVGAGI (reference sequence). V shed 8 bases and J shed 0 bases, with 17 bases lying between them. This CDR3 is built from 16 residues. CDR3 sequence (DNA): TGTGCCAGCTCTTACCCAGCGGCCCTCTCCTACAATGAGCAGTTCTTC. Its protein product is CASSYPAALSYNEQFF.

This clone has a handful of counts. This chain links TRBV6-1 with TRBJ2-7, with D perhaps TRBD2 (5 bases). V lost 8 bases and J lost 2, with 10 bases in between. Germline V CDR1 and CDR2: MNHNS, SASEGT. This CDR3 comprises 12 residues. The CDR3 nucleotides read TGTGCCAGCTTTACGGGGACCTACGAGCAGTACTTC. Translating it yields CASFTGTYEQYF.

This clone is a singleton in its sample. The rearrangement links TRBV11-2 to TRBJ2-5; TRBD2 aligns across 9 bases. The DNA end favors TRBJ2-7, so the J call may be wrong. Germline V gives CDR1 SGHAT, CDR2 FQNNGV. The CDR3 extends over 15 amino acids. The CDR3 protein is CASSLISGSGYEQYF. DNA for the CDR3: TGTGCCAGCAGCTTAATTAGCGGGAGCGGGTACGAGCAGTACTTC.

The rearrangement links TRBV13 to TRBJ1-1, with D uncertain. The germline CDR1 and CDR2 sequences are PRHDT and FYEKMQ (reference sequence). The CDR3 sequence is 12 residues long. Trimming left V 5 bases short and J 1 base short, with 5 bases between. The CDR3 loop reads CASSRWNTEAFF. DNA for the CDR3: TGTGCCAGCAGCCGATGGAACACTGAAGCTTTCTTT.

The CDR3 reads CASSPGPEGSYEQYF. The CDR3 DNA sequence: TGTGCCAGCAGCCCCGGACCCGAGGGCTCCTACGAGCAGTACTTC. The gene calls are TRBV5-4 and TRBJ2-7; perhaps TRBD2 as D (5 bases). There are 15 residues in the CDR3. Germline CDR1 is SGHNT and CDR2 is YYREEE (reference sequence). V was pared by 4 bases and J by 0 bases, with 14 bases between. Filled out from reference TRBV5-4 and TRBJ2-7, the complete variable domain reads ETGVTQSPTHLIKTRGQQVTLRCSSQSGHNTVSWYQQALGQGPQFIFQYYREEENGRGNFPPRFSGLQFPNYSSELNVNALELDDSALYLCASSPGPEGSYEQYFGPGTRLTVT.

V gene TRBV14 combines with J gene TRBJ2-7, with D uncertain. The CDR3 has 15 amino acids. Trimming shortened V by 0 bases and J by 4 bases, and 13 bases separated the two germline ends. Germline CDR1 is SGHDN and CDR2 is FVKESK. DNA of the CDR3: TGTGCCAGCAGCCAAGATTTCGGCAGACGGTACGAGCAGTACTTC. Amino acids: CASSQDFGRRYEQYF.

This clone was counted a single time. V and J are TRBV6-5 and TRBJ2-6; D gene unclear. V shed 4 bases and J shed 0 bases, with 4 bases lying between them. There are 14 residues in the CDR3. Germline CDR1 reads MNHEY; CDR2 reads SVGAGI. The CDR3, as DNA: TGTGCCAGCAGTTCCATCTCTGGGGCCAACGTCCTGACTTTC. Translating gives CASSSISGANVLTF.

This clone came up once. The chain is built from TRBV9 and TRBJ2-7; 7 bases are a match to TRBD1. CDR1 is SGDLS and CDR2 is YYNGEE in the germline V gene. The V and J ends lost 4 bases and 5 bases, in that order; junction bases with no gene match: 6. The CDR3 consists of 13 residues. CDR3 nucleotides: TGTGCCAGCAGCCCACGGGACAGAGACGAGCAGTACTTC. It encodes CASSPRDRDEQYF.

The chain has TRBV27 and TRBJ1-1, with D possibly TRBD1 on 6 matching bases. Deletions cut 0 bases from V and 4 bases from J, with 12 bases between. This CDR3 has 15 residues. Germline CDR1 MNHEY, CDR2 SMNVEV (reference sequence). The CDR3 loop reads CASSLSLGAGTEAFF. Here the CDR3 DNA reads TGTGCCAGCAGTTTATCGCTGGGGGCTGGCACTGAAGCTTTCTTT.

This clone turned up a few times. The V gene is TRBV6-5, the J gene TRBJ2-1; D gene ambiguous. V lost 2 bases and J lost 7, with 9 bases in between. CDR1 and CDR2 (germline): MNHEY, SVGAGI. This CDR3 is built from 13 residues. CDR3 sequence: CASSYTTANEQFF. The DNA of the CDR3 is TGTGCCAGCAGTTACACGACCGCTAATGAGCAGTTCTTC.

The chain has TRBV5-5 and TRBJ2-5, with unresolved D. CDR1 is SGHKS, CDR2 YYEKEE, per germline (reference sequence). The CDR3 runs 14 residues. The germline V and J ends were trimmed by 0 bases and 0 bases, with 6 bases remaining between them. The CDR3 reads CASSLEYNQETQYF. The DNA for the CDR3 is TGTGCCAGCAGCTTGGAGTACAACCAAGAGACCCAGTACTTC.

The chain combines TRBV7-2 with TRBJ1-1, with 7 positions matching TRBD1. Unmatched junction bases numbered 12, after V lost 4 bases and J lost 7 bases. The length of the CDR3 is 15 residues. Germline V gene lookup returns CDR1 SGHTA and CDR2 FQGNSA. CDR3 nucleotides: TGTGCCAGCAGCTCCGAGACAGGGTCATATGGTGAAGCTTTCTTT. As protein: CASSSETGSYGEAFF. Supplemented by reference TRBV7-2 and TRBJ1-1, the full variable domain reads GAGVSQSPSNKVTEKGKDVELRCDPISGHTALYWYRQSLGQGLEFLIYFQGNSAPDKSGLPSDRFSAERTGGSVSTLTIQRTQQEDSAVYLCASSSETGSYGEAFFGQGTRLTVV.

V usage is TRBV6-4 and J usage is TRBJ1-6; 9 bases line up with TRBD1. Trimming took 5 bases from V and 10 from J; bases not matched to a gene: 12. This CDR3 region has 16 residues. The germline V gene has CDR1 MRHNA and CDR2 SNTAGT. The CDR3 is CASSPDGGQGSSPLHF. The CDR3 nucleotides are TGTGCCAGCAGTCCTGATGGGGGACAGGGTTCATCACCCCTCCACTTT.

The chain has TRBV10-3 and TRBJ1-2; 7 nucleotides agree with TRBD1. V shed 7 bases and J 2 bases; nucleotides not matched to a gene: 10. The CDR3 length is 15 residues. The germline gives CDR1 ENHRY, CDR2 SYGVKD. The CDR3 nucleotides read TGTGCCATCAAGGATGGGACAGAGCTGAACTATGGCTACACCTTC. Residues: CAIKDGTELNYGYTF.

The chain is built from TRBV13 and TRBJ2-5; D is uncertain. The V and J ends lost 0 bases and 2 bases respectively, with 4 bases between them. The CDR3 spans 13 residues. CDR1 is PRHDT and CDR2 is FYEKMQ in the germline V gene (reference sequence). CDR3 sequence (DNA): TGTGCCAGCAGCTTAGGGCAGCAAGAGACCCAGTACTTC. It is translated as CASSLGQQETQYF.

This clone was observed a single time. This chain links TRBV6-1 with TRBJ2-1; no reliable D call. CDR3 size: 15 residues. Germline V gene lookup returns CDR1 MNHNS and CDR2 SASEGT. V lost 0 bases and J 4 bases, leaving 10 bases between the germline ends. The CDR3 DNA sequence: TGTGCCAGCAGTGAAGCTGAACGACCTTACAATGAGCAGTTCTTC. This encodes CASSEAERPYNEQFF.

The chain carries TRBV4-2 and TRBJ2-5; either TRBD1 or TRBD2 may fit D (5 bases each). There are 14 residues in the CDR3. The V end lost 1 base, the J end lost 5 bases, and 11 bases lay between the germline ends. Germline loops: CDR1 LGHNA, CDR2 YNFKEQ. CDR3 DNA sequence: TGTGCCAGCAGCCAAGTTCTTGAGGGGGAGACCCAGTACTTC. It specifies CASSQVLEGETQYF.

V usage is TRBV9 and J usage is TRBJ1-3; D remains unclear. Per the germline V gene, CDR1 is SGDLS and CDR2 is YYNGEE. V was clipped by 0 bases and J by 1 base, with 5 bases between them. CDR3 length equals 14 residues. CDR3 loop: CASSVGQSGNTIYF. The CDR3 bases are TGTGCCAGCAGCGTAGGCCAGTCTGGAAACACCATATATTTT.

In regard to this clone: This may be a read error: a much more frequent sequence differs by one nucleotide. The chain joins TRBV11-3 to TRBJ1-1, with 8 positions matching TRBD1. The V gene end was trimmed by 1 base and the J gene end by 6 bases; junction bases not matched to a gene: 1. CDR1 is SGHNT, CDR2 YENEEA, per germline. The CDR3 has 13 residues. CDR3 coding DNA: TGTGCCAGCAGCTTAGTGACAGGGGCTGAAGCTTTCTTT. Protein: CASSLVTGAEAFF.

V is TRBV2 and J is TRBJ2-5, with D possibly being TRBD1 (5 bases). Germline V gene data show CDR1 as SNHLY and CDR2 as FYNNEI. The CDR3 totals 13 residues. V shed 9 bases and J shed 0 bases, with 11 bases lying between them. This chain's CDR3 is CARNFRDQETQYF. The DNA for the CDR3 is TGTGCCAGGAACTTCAGGGACCAAGAGACCCAGTACTTC.

The genes are TRBV5-1 and TRBJ2-7; 12 positions agree with TRBD2. Germline values: CDR1 SGHRS, CDR2 YFSETQ. V dropped 0 bases and J dropped 5; count of bases not matched to a gene: 3. The CDR3 is made up of 15 amino acids. The CDR3 DNA sequence: TGCGCCAGCAGCTTGGTTCCTAGCGGGGGGGACGAGCAGTACTTC. It codes for CASSLVPSGGDEQYF.

J is TRBJ2-7 and V is TRBV10-3, with 10 positions matching TRBD2. This CDR3 contains 13 residues. The germline gives CDR1 ENHRY, CDR2 SYGVKD. The trim removed 10 bases at V and 3 bases at J, leaving 6 bases unmatched. The CDR3 loop reads CATKAGGFYEQYF. The CDR3 nucleotides are TGTGCCACTAAAGCGGGAGGGTTCTACGAGCAGTACTTC.

The CDR3 DNA sequence: TGCAGCGTCCAGGAGGGGTATAATGAAAAACTGTTTTTT. Its protein product is CSVQEGYNEKLFF. V usage is TRBV29-1 and J usage is TRBJ1-4; a possible D gene is TRBD1 (5 bases). V was pared by 6 bases and J by 4 bases, with 12 bases between. The CDR3 has 13 residues. In germline, CDR1 is SQVTM, CDR2 ANQGSEA.

This clone was recorded a few times. This sequence joins TRBV7-3 and TRBJ1-6; TRBD1 might be the D (6 bases). The CDR3 has 14 residues. V lost 2 bases and J lost 9, with 11 bases in between. Germline V lookup: CDR1 SGHTA, CDR2 FQGTGA. The CDR3 coding sequence is TGTGCCAGCAGCTTACAGGGGCAGGGTTCACCCCTCCACTTT. Protein product: CASSLQGQGSPLHF.

J is TRBJ1-6 and V is TRBV14, with D uncertain. V was clipped by 2 bases and J by 8 bases, with 13 bases between them. From germline, CDR1 is SGHDN and CDR2 FVKESK. There are 15 residues in the CDR3. The CDR3 nucleotides read TGTGCCAGCAGCCAATTAAGCGGGTTAGATTCACCCCTCCACTTT. This gives the protein CASSQLSGLDSPLHF.